This TCR beta chain was captured by sequencing in a study of beta chain features in type 1 diabetes. General study results and limits: In every one of the four CD4+ subsets, TCRB CDR3s were moderately but significantly shorter in Type 1 diabetes patients.

Of the isolated RNA, all was reverse transcribed, and so the sequenced material was expressed TCRB transcripts. The table came from immunoSEQ multiplex PCR; TCRdb's copy has only in-frame clones and leaves some out. The sample carries around 150,000 clones, 10% recorded once. Germline CDR1 SGHTA, CDR2 FQGNSA. This CDR3 spans 15 amino acids. The J segment lost 6 bases and the V segment lost 6 bases, leaving 8 bases of the junction unmatched. A few counts support this clone. No antigen is known for it. Input material: central memory CD4+ T cells from blood. The source of this sequence is a man aged 25 to 45 with type 1 diabetes. J is TRBJ2-1 and V is TRBV7-2; 10 bases line up with TRBD2. The CDR3 region has the DNA TGTGCCAGCAGACAAGCGGGAGGGATGGTCAATGAGCAGTTCTTC. It yields the protein CASRQAGGMVNEQFF.